Listed below are T cell receptor beta chains from one sample, sequenced in a study of blood T cell repertoires in COVID-19. Clones were sequenced by immunoSEQ multiplex PCR, and TCRdb holds only the in-frame ones, with some missing. This sample carries about 170,000 clones, roughly 88% of them seen once, and the ten largest clones take approximately 2.9%. Sample: peripheral blood. All receptors come from a woman in her fifties or sixties with acute or convalescent COVID-19. Both conserved end residues are part of each CDR3. The order of the fields is D gene, clone size, CDR3 length, V gene, J gene, CDR3 protein, CDR3 DNA. A D gene is named only where the DNA matches it firmly. The size of a clone is reported for some rows only, either as once, few or many, or as a class for expanded clones.

NA	NA	15	TRBV11-3	TRBJ1-1	CASSSRTDLDTEAFF	TGTGCCAGCAGCTCCCGGACGGACTTGGACACTGAAGCTTTCTTT
TRBD1	NA	14	TRBV29-1	TRBJ1-2	CSVGWTGINYGYTF	TGCAGCGTCGGTTGGACAGGGATTAACTATGGCTACACCTTC
TRBD1	NA	14	TRBV9	TRBJ1-2	CASSPLGQGGGYTF	TGTGCCAGCAGCCCCCTGGGACAGGGCGGTGGCTACACCTTC
NA	NA	14	TRBV5-1	TRBJ2-7	CASSFVPGDYEQYF	TGCGCCAGCAGCTTCGTCCCGGGGGACTACGAGCAGTACTTC
NA	NA	14	TRBV10-2	TRBJ1-4	CACLQGVPFEKLFF	TGCGCCTGCTTACAGGGAGTCCCTTTCGAAAAACTGTTTTTT
TRBD1	NA	16	TRBV3-1/TRBV3-2	TRBJ1-4	CASSRLNRGANEKLFF	TGTGCCAGCAGCCGGCTGAACAGGGGAGCTAATGAAAAACTGTTTTTT
NA	NA	12	TRBV6-2/TRBV6-3	TRBJ2-1	CASSASGNEQFF	TGTGCCAGCAGTGCCTCGGGGAATGAGCAGTTCTTC
TRBD2	few	16	TRBV4-1	TRBJ2-7	CASSQHTSGGTYEQYF	TGCGCCAGCAGCCAACACACTAGCGGGGGAACCTACGAGCAGTACTTC
NA	NA	17	TRBV3-1/TRBV3-2	TRBJ2-7	CASSQLISDNGNYEQYF	TGTGCCAGCAGCCAACTGATAAGTGACAACGGAAACTACGAGCAGTACTTC
NA	NA	11	TRBV28	TRBJ2-1	CASSTGIGQFF	TGTGCCAGCAGCACAGGGATAGGGCAGTTCTTC
NA	NA	16	TRBV15	TRBJ2-2	CATSRDRAGATGELFF	TGTGCCACCAGCAGAGATAGGGCGGGCGCCACCGGGGAGCTGTTTTTT
NA	NA	15	TRBV9	TRBJ2-5	CASSVGPTRGETQYF	TGTGCCAGCAGCGTGGGGCCTACCAGGGGAGAGACCCAGTACTTC
NA	NA	13	TRBV7-2	TRBJ1-2	CASSPRGGYGYTF	TGTGCCAGCAGCCCCCGAGGCGGCTATGGCTACACCTTC
NA	NA	14	TRBV10-2	TRBJ2-1	CASTRDNSYNEQFF	TGCGCCAGCACTCGGGATAATTCGTACAATGAGCAGTTCTTC
NA	NA	14	TRBV28	TRBJ1-4	CASSLWGANEKLFF	TGTGCCAGCAGTTTATGGGGGGCCAATGAAAAACTGTTTTTT
NA	once	15	TRBV27	TRBJ2-3	CASSLAGALTDTQYF	TGTGCCAGCAGTTTAGCGGGGGCTCTCACAGATACGCAGTATTTT
TRBD1	NA	15	TRBV14	TRBJ1-2	CASSQNRGRTYGYTF	TGTGCCAGCAGCCAGAACAGGGGGCGTACCTATGGCTACACCTTC
NA	NA	16	TRBV9	TRBJ1-4	CASSPMGAWTNEKLFF	TGTGCCAGCAGCCCGATGGGCGCTTGGACTAATGAAAAACTGTTTTTT
TRBD2	NA	18	TRBV13	TRBJ2-2	CASSLGLAGGPNTGELFF	TGTGCCAGCAGCTTAGGACTAGCGGGGGGACCTAACACCGGGGAGCTGTTTTTT
TRBD2	NA	14	TRBV6-5	TRBJ2-5	CASTTSGGRETQYF	TGTGCCAGCACCACAAGCGGGGGGAGAGAGACCCAGTACTTC
NA	few	14	TRBV28	TRBJ2-2	CASSYVLEERELFF	TGTGCCAGCAGTTACGTCCTAGAGGAAAGGGAGCTGTTTTTT
TRBD1	NA	15	TRBV11-2	TRBJ2-7	CASSPSGTGVDEQYF	TGTGCCAGCAGCCCGTCCGGGACAGGGGTAGACGAGCAGTACTTC
TRBD1	once	16	TRBV3-1/TRBV3-2	TRBJ2-7	CASSQDLGTGDREQYF	TGTGCCAGCAGCCAAGATCTAGGGACAGGGGATAGGGAGCAGTACTTC
NA	NA	15	TRBV18	TRBJ1-4	CASSPTGTSGEKLFF	TGTGCCAGCTCACCTACCGGGACAAGCGGCGAAAAACTGTTTTTT
TRBD1	once	15	TRBV7-2	TRBJ1-5	CASSPDRGGYQPQHF	TGTGCCAGCAGCCCGGACAGGGGGGGGTATCAGCCCCAGCATTTT
NA	many	15	TRBV6-1	TRBJ2-1	CASSDGGAHYNEQFF	TGTGCCAGCAGTGATGGGGGGGCCCACTACAATGAGCAGTTCTTC
NA	NA	17	TRBV9	TRBJ2-3	CASSVGGPIEGTDTQYF	TGTGCCAGCAGCGTAGGGGGGCCGATAGAAGGCACAGATACGCAGTATTTT
TRBD1	NA	17	TRBV4-2	TRBJ2-7	CASSQDRQGKAPYEQYF	TGTGCCAGCAGCCAAGACCGACAGGGGAAGGCTCCCTACGAGCAGTACTTC
NA	NA	13	TRBV2	TRBJ1-1	CASRTTGNTEAFF	TGTGCCAGCAGAACGACAGGGAACACTGAAGCTTTCTTT
TRBD1	NA	16	TRBV6-5	TRBJ2-7	CASSYSRGQYLRGQYF	TGTGCCAGCAGTTACTCTAGGGGACAGTATCTTCGGGGGCAGTACTTC
NA	NA	16	TRBV7-9	TRBJ1-3	CASSVQELSSGNTIYF	TGTGCCAGCAGCGTACAGGAACTAAGCTCTGGAAACACCATATATTTT
NA	once	15	TRBV27	TRBJ2-3	CASSFRGVDTDTQYF	TGTGCCAGCAGTTTCCGCGGGGTGGACACAGATACGCAGTATTTT
NA	NA	12	TRBV12-3/TRBV12-4	TRBJ1-2	CASSSQGYGYTF	TGTGCCAGCAGTTCACAGGGATATGGCTACACCTTC
NA	NA	12	TRBV19	TRBJ1-1	CASSTGNTEAFF	TGTGCCAGTTCGACAGGGAACACTGAAGCTTTCTTT
NA	once	14	TRBV2	TRBJ2-1	CASSESSSADEQFF	TGTGCCAGCAGTGAATCTAGTAGCGCCGATGAGCAGTTCTTC
TRBD2	few	16	TRBV11-2	TRBJ2-3	CASSFTPSGVPDTQYF	TGTGCCAGCAGCTTCACTCCTAGCGGGGTTCCAGATACGCAGTATTTT
NA	NA	14	TRBV15	TRBJ1-1	CATSRVTGLHGAFF	TGTGCCACCAGCAGAGTAACTGGGCTCCATGGGGCTTTCTTT
TRBD2	NA	16	TRBV6-5	TRBJ2-7	CASSYSTGGGRYEQYF	TGTGCCAGCAGTTACTCGACGGGCGGGGGGAGATACGAGCAGTACTTC
NA	NA	12	TRBV2	TRBJ2-7	CASSRFGDEQYF	TGTGCCAGCAGTAGATTCGGGGACGAGCAGTACTTC
TRBD1	few	12	TRBV30	TRBJ1-3	CAWTGQGNTIYF	TGTGCCTGGACGGGACAGGGAAACACCATATATTTT
TRBD1	NA	16	TRBV25-1	TRBJ1-6	CATLLQGQGDNSPLHF	TGTGCCACCTTATTGCAGGGACAGGGGGATAATTCACCCCTCCACTTT
NA	once	15	TRBV5-6	TRBJ1-2	CASSPGEGSNYGYTF	TGTGCCAGCAGCCCGGGGGAGGGTTCTAACTATGGCTACACCTTC
NA	NA	14	TRBV5-1	TRBJ1-2	CASSLEGGSYGYTF	TGCGCCAGCAGCCTAGAAGGGGGTTCCTATGGCTACACCTTC
TRBD2	NA	15	TRBV7-6	TRBJ2-2	CASSLVAGSTGELFF	TGTGCCAGCAGCTTAGTAGCGGGGAGTACCGGGGAGCTGTTTTTT